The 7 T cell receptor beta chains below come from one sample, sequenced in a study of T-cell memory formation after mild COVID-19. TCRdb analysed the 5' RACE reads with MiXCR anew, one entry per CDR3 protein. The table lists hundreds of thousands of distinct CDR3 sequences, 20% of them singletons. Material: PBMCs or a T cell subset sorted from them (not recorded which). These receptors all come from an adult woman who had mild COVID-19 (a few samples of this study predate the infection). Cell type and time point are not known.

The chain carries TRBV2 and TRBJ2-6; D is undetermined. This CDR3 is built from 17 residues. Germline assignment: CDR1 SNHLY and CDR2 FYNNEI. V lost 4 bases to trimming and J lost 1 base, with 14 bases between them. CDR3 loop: CASSVGVQWSGANVLTF. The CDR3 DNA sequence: TGTGCCAGCAGTGTAGGAGTCCAGTGGTCTGGGGCCAACGTCCTGACTTTC.

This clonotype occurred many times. The CDR3 protein is CASSQRSRDTGELFF. The CDR3, as DNA: TGCGCCAGCAGTCAAAGATCCAGAGACACCGGGGAGCTGTTTTTT. The chain links TRBV23-1 to TRBJ2-2, with D hard to call. Being an ORF, TRBV23-1 has a function that is uncertain. Trimming cost V 2 bases and J 3 bases, with 10 bases left between them. The CDR3 totals 15 residues.

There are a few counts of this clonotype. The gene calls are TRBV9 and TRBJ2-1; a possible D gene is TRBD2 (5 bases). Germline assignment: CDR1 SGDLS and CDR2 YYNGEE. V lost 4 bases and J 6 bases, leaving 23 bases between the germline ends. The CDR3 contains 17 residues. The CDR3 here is CASSNLLSTDFPNEQFF. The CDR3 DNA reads TGTGCCAGCAGCAATCTGCTCTCGACGGACTTCCCCAATGAGCAGTTCTTC.

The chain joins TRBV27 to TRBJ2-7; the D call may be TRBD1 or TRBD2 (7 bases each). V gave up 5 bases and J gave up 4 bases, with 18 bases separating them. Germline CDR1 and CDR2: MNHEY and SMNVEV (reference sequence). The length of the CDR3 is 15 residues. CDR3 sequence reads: CASSAAGRGRYEQYF. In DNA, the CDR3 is TGTGCCAGCAGTGCCGCGGGGAGGGGGCGGTACGAGCAGTACTTC.

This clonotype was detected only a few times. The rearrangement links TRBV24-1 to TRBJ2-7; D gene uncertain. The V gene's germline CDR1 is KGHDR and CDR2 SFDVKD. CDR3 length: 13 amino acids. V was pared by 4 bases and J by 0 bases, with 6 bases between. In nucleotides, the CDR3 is TGTGCCACCAGTGACCTGGTCTCCTACGAGCAGTACTTC. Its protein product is CATSDLVSYEQYF.

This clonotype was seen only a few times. CDR3 DNA sequence: TGCAGCGTTGGTCGACAGGGGGGCTCCTACAATGAGCAGTTCTTC. Encoded protein: CSVGRQGGSYNEQFF. The chain combines TRBV29-1 with TRBJ2-1; TRBD1 agrees at 9 bases. Germline V gene data show CDR1 as SQVTM and CDR2 as ANQGSEA. V shed 4 bases and J 0 bases; nucleotides not matched to a gene: 4. CDR3 length: 15 amino acids.

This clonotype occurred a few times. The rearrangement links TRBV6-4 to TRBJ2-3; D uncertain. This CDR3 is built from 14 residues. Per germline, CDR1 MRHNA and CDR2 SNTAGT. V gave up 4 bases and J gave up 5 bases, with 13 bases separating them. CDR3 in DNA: TGTGCCAGCAGTGGCACGGGTGGTGTAGATACGCAGTATTTT. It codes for CASSGTGGVDTQYF.